This entry describes one T cell receptor (beta chain). There is no known antigen for this receptor. Base-call qualities are not available, and no considerably larger clone is one nucleotide away. Library creation used multiplex PCR. The instrument was an Illumina HiSeq 4000. CDR3 regions were amplified by Arm-PCR with iRepertoire HTBI primers to construct TCR beta libraries. Gel purification was performed on PCR products prior to sequencing. In the authors' own workflow: Gene usage analysis of CDR3 amino acid clonotypes used the roughly 62 TRBV and more than 13 TRBJ segments found across samples. COPE and FqMerger were used to merge filtered high-quality paired reads into contigs. BLAST was used to align contigs to IMGT TRBV, TRBD and TRBJ reference genes, and CDR3 was defined according to IMGT. Clonotypes above 0.1% frequency were classified as highly expanded clones. Shannon entropy served as the measure of repertoire diversity, while the Gini coefficient captured V-J evenness. Public clonotypes were defined as clonotypes shared by more than one individual. Using fastp trimming at Q25 and MiXCR clonotype assembly, TCRdb reanalyzed the public sequencing data and kept in-frame beta chains. Each entry merges the rows of one CDR3 protein and shows their most common DNA and genes. TCRdb's processing, not the study's, gives the V and J calls here. The sample includes almost 350,000 distinct CDR3 sequences, with 20% observed a single time. The ten most abundant clones make up 29% of the sample.

This entry is derived from a study of regulatory T cells in long-lasting Graves disease (dated by TCRdb to 2020 to 2023). In terms of the full investigation: Persistent Graves' disease meant more than 5 years of antithyroid drug treatment with TSH receptor autoantibodies that stayed positive. The study was registered as a clinical trial and conducted in China. Patients with persistent Graves' disease were compared with patients with newly diagnosed Graves' disease using TCR sequencing and RNA sequencing of peripheral blood. A total of approximately 35 samples were covered by TCR sequencing, comprising roughly 13 persistent and 20 or so newly diagnosed Graves' disease patients. Persistent Graves' disease patients in the clinical cohort had taken antithyroid drugs for roughly ten years on average. Overall study results and their limits: Compared with newly diagnosed patients, patients with persistent Graves' disease had lower TCR Shannon entropy and fewer highly expanded clones, which suggests clonal expansion. The authors acknowledged the small sample size as a limitation that may reduce accuracy. Only peripheral blood was studied, because thyroid tissue, the primary lesion, was inaccessible. A larger number of public clonotypes was shared among persistent patients (approximately 2,600) than among newly diagnosed patients (approximately 1,000). Sequencing and analysis were restricted to the TCR beta chain.

The time point label, as the study defines it: persistent/refractory GD, antithyroid drugs over 5 years with positive TRAb. RNA was extracted from PBMCs in TRIzol for both TCR sequencing and RNA sequencing. The diagnosis of Graves' disease followed American Thyroid Association guidelines. Patients were recruited from an endocrinology department in Xi'an, China. Each patient gave roughly 10 milliliters of peripheral blood, collected in an EDTA anticoagulant tube. PBMCs were isolated by Ficoll Paque Plus density gradient separation without further T cell sorting. An Agilent 2100 Bioanalyzer and agarose gel were used to check RNA quality, while a NanoDrop 2000 measured RNA concentration. The sequence derives from a female donor with Graves disease. Here the sequenced sample was peripheral blood mononuclear cells (PBMCs), taken when the disease was refractory, from a patient treated with antithyroid drugs.

The DNA reads TGTGCCAGCAGTTTAGTTCTGTCTAGCGGGCGGAGCACAGATACGCAGTATTTT. Translated, this gives CASSLVLSSGRSTDTQYF. The chain is made from TRBV28 and TRBJ2-3, and TRBD2 matches 8 of the central bases. Via the germline V gene, CDR1 is MDHEN and CDR2 SYDVKM. V and J are trimmed by 2 bases and 0 bases, and the gene matches miss 10 bases of the junction. Its CDR3 holds 18 amino acids, cysteine through phenylalanine. Just the 54-base CDR3 DNA is kept, in frame starting at base 1.